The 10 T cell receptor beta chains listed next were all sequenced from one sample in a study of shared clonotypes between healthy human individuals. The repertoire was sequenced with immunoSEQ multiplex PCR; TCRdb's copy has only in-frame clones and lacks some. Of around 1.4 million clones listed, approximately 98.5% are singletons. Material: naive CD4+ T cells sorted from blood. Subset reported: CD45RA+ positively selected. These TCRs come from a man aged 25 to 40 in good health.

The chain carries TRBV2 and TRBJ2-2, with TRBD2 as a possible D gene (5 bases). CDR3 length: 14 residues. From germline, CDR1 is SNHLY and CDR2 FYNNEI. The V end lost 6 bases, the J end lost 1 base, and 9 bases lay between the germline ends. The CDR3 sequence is CASRSGMNTGELFF. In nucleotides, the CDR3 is TGTGCCAGCAGGTCGGGGATGAACACCGGGGAGCTGTTTTTT.

CDR3 residues: CASSPSNRAYEQYF. CDR3 sequence (DNA): TGTGCCAGCTCACCCTCCAATAGAGCCTACGAGCAGTACTTC. The chain employs TRBV18 and TRBJ2-7; D is ambiguous. V lost 3 bases, J lost 2 bases, and 11 bases lay in between. CDR3 length equals 14 residues. CDR1 KGHSH and CDR2 LQKENI come from the germline V gene.

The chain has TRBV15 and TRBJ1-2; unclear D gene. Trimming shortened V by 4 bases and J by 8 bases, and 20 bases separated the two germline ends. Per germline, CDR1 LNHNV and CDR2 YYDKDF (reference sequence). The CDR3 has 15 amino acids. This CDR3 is CATSKAGSIPWGYTF. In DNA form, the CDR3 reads TGTGCCACCAGCAAAGCGGGGAGCATCCCCTGGGGCTACACCTTC. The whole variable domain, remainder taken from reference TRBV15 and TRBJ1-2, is DAMVIQNPRYQVTQFGKPVTLSCSQTLNHNVMYWYQQKSSQAPKLLFHYYDKDFNNEADTPDNFQSRRPNTSFCFLDIRSPGLGDTAMYLCATSKAGSIPWGYTFGSGTRLTVV.

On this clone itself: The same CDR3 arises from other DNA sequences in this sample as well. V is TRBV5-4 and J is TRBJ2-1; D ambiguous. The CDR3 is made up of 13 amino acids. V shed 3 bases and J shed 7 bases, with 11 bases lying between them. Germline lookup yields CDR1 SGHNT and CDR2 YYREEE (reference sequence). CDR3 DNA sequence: TGTGCCAGCAGCTCCACCAAGTATAATGAGCAGTTCTTC. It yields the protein CASSSTKYNEQFF.

The CDR3 bases are TGCAGCGCCCAGATAAGGGGGACCGGAGGTGAAAAACTGTTTTTT. Its protein is CSAQIRGTGGEKLFF. The rearrangement joins TRBV29-1 to TRBJ1-4; a weak D match, TRBD1 (6 bases). The ends were cut back, 7 bases at V and 7 bases at J, with 22 bases in the middle. Germline V gene lookup returns CDR1 SQVTM and CDR2 ANQGSEA. The CDR3 extends over 15 amino acids.

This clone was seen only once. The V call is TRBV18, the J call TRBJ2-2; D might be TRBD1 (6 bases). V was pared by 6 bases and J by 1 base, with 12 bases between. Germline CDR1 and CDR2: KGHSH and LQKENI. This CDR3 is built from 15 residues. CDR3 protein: CASSLGQVNTGELFF. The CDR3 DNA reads TGTGCCAGCTCCCTGGGACAAGTGAACACCGGGGAGCTGTTTTTT.

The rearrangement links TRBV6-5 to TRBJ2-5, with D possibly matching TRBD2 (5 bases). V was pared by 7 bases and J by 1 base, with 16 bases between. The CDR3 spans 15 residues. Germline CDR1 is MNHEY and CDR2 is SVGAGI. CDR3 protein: CASMDPGSPQETQYF. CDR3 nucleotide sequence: TGTGCCAGCATGGACCCGGGGTCCCCCCAAGAGACCCAGTACTTC.

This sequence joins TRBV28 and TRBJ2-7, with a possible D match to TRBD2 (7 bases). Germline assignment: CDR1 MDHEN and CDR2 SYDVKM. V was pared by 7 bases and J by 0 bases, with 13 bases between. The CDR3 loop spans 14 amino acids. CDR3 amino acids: CASIKGGSSYEQYF. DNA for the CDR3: TGTGCCAGCATCAAGGGGGGGAGCTCCTACGAGCAGTACTTC.

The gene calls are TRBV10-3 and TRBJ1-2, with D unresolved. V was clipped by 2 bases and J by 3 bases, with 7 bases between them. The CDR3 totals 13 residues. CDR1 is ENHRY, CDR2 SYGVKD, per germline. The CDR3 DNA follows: TGTGCCATCAGTGAGACTAGGGACTATGGCTACACCTTC. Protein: CAISETRDYGYTF.

This chain's CDR3 is CASSFRGTTDTQYF. The DNA of the CDR3 is TGTGCCAGCAGTTTTCGGGGAACCACAGATACGCAGTATTTT. The J gene is TRBJ2-3, the V gene TRBV27; possible D gene TRBD2, 5 bases. Per the germline V gene, CDR1 is MNHEY and CDR2 is SMNVEV (reference sequence). The CDR3 runs 14 residues. With 3 bases removed from V and 2 bases from J, the gap between germline ends came to 9 bases.